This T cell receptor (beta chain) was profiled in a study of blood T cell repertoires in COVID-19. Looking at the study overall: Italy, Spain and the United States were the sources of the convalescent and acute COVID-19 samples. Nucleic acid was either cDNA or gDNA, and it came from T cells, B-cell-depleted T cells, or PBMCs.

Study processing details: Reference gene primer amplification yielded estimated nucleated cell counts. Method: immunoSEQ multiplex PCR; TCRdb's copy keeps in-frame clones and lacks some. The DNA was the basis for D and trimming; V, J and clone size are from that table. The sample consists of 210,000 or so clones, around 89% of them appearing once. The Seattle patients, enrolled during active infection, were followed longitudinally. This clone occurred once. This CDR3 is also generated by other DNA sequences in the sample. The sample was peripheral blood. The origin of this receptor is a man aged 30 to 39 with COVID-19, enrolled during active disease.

CDR3 protein: CASSLGTGNTEAFF. In DNA, the CDR3 is TGCGCCAGCAGCCTGGGGACAGGGAACACTGAAGCTTTCTTT. The chain employs TRBV5-1 and TRBJ1-1, with 8 bases identical to TRBD1. The V and J ends lost 4 bases and 1 base, in that order; junction bases with no gene match: 3. CDR1 and CDR2 (germline): SGHRS, YFSETQ. CDR3 length equals 14 residues.